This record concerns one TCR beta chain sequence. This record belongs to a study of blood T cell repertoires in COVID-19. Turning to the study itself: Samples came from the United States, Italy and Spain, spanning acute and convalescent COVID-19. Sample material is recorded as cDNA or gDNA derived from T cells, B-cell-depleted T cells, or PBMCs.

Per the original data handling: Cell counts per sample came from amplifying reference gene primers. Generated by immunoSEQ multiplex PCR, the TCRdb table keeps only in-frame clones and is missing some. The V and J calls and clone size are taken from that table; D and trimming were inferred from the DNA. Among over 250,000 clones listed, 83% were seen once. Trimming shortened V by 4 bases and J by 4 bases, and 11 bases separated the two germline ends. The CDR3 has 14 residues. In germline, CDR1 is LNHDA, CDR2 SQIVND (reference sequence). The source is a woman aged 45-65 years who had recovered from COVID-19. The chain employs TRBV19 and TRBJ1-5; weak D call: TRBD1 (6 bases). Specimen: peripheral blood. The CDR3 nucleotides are TGTGCCAGTAGTACATCTGACAGGAATCAGCCCCAGCATTTT. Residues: CASSTSDRNQPQHF.